The 24 T cell receptor beta chains presented below share a single source sample, sequenced in a study of blood T cell repertoires in COVID-19. Here immunoSEQ multiplex PCR was the method, and the copy in TCRdb shows in-frame clones only, minus some. The sample gives fewer than 350,000 clones, about 83% of which show up once; roughly 6.2% is in the top ten. Sequenced material: PBMCs or T cells enriched from blood (not recorded which). The receptors were gathered from a woman aged 40-49 years who had recovered from COVID-19.

This clone was counted only a few times. The rearrangement uses TRBV10-1 and TRBJ1-2, with 10 bases lining up with TRBD1. After removal of 0 bases from V and 0 bases from J, the junction contained 13 bases not matched to a gene. The CDR3 contains 20 residues. Per the germline V gene, CDR1 is WNHNN and CDR2 is SYGVQD (reference sequence). CDR3 loop: CASSESRGQGWVEANYGYTF. The CDR3 DNA reads TGCGCCAGCAGTGAGTCCCGGGGACAGGGGTGGGTCGAAGCTAACTATGGCTACACCTTC.

The chain combines TRBV28 with TRBJ1-3; possible D gene TRBD1, 5 bases. This CDR3 region has 14 residues. The germline V gene encodes CDR1 MDHEN and CDR2 SYDVKM. The ends were cut back, 6 bases at V and 4 bases at J, with 13 bases in the middle. The DNA of the CDR3 is TGTGCCAGCAGAGGGGCTTTTGCGGGAAACACCATATATTTT. Amino acids: CASRGAFAGNTIYF.

Notes on this clone: Germline and junction disagree at one end, which may indicate a read error. The V call is TRBV5-6, the J call TRBJ2-4, with TRBD1 identical over 8 bases. Germline lookup yields CDR1 SGHDT and CDR2 YYEEEE. The CDR3 length is 13 residues. CDR3 loop: CASSLVETGALDF. In nucleotides, the CDR3 is TGTGCCAGCAGCTTGGTGGAGACAGGGGCTCTAGACTTC.

The rearrangement joins TRBV19 to TRBJ1-4; D may be TRBD1 (5 bases). The germline V gene has CDR1 LNHDA and CDR2 SQIVND (reference sequence). Trimming took 1 base from V and 8 from J, leaving 17 bases between them. CDR3 length equals 16 residues. The CDR3 nucleotides read TGTGCCAGTAGTATAGGTCCGCGGACACAAGGGGAAAAACTGTTTTTT. It is translated as CASSIGPRTQGEKLFF.

The V call is TRBV6-1, the J call TRBJ2-7; TRBD1 matches at 9 bases. V dropped 3 bases and J dropped 3; count of bases not matched to a gene: 9. Germline CDR1 MNHNS, CDR2 SASEGT. The CDR3 loop spans 16 amino acids. This CDR3 reads CASSEPKGTGSYEQYF. In DNA, the CDR3 is TGTGCCAGCAGTGAGCCAAAAGGGACAGGGAGCTACGAGCAGTACTTC.

The chain recombines TRBV4-3 with TRBJ2-7, with 10 bases fitting TRBD2. With V trimmed by 4 bases and J by 4 bases, 7 bases remained unmatched. CDR3 length: 15 residues. Germline V gene lookup returns CDR1 LGHNA and CDR2 YSLEER. This chain's CDR3 is CASSPQALAGYEQYF. As DNA, the CDR3 is TGCGCCAGCAGCCCCCAGGCACTAGCGGGATACGAGCAGTACTTC.

The V call is TRBV18, the J call TRBJ2-3, with D perhaps TRBD1 (5 bases). Germline V gene data show CDR1 as KGHSH and CDR2 as LQKENI. V lost 6 bases and J lost 0, with 16 bases in between. The CDR3 sequence is 16 residues long. CDR3 DNA: TGTGCCAGCTCCCGTACCGACAGAGCTAGCACAGATACGCAGTATTTT. Translated, it gives CASSRTDRASTDTQYF.

The V gene is TRBV5-4, the J gene TRBJ1-1; D might be TRBD1 (6 bases). This CDR3 contains 14 residues. The germline V gene has CDR1 SGHNT and CDR2 YYREEE (reference sequence). V shed 4 bases and J shed 0 bases, with 10 bases lying between them. The CDR3 loop is CASSVDSVNTEAFF. CDR3 DNA: TGTGCCAGCAGCGTGGACAGTGTGAACACTGAAGCTTTCTTT.

The chain combines TRBV7-3 with TRBJ2-3, with TRBD1 matching 9 bases. V dropped 6 bases and J dropped 4; count of bases not matched to a gene: 2. Germline-derived CDR1 and CDR2 are SGHTA and FQGTGA. This CDR3 is built from 13 residues. The CDR3 DNA is TGTGCCAGCAGTCGGACAGGGGCAGATACGCAGTATTTT. Amino acids: CASSRTGADTQYF.

This chain links TRBV7-3 with TRBJ2-1; 7 bases are a match to TRBD2. V was pared by 8 bases and J by 9 bases, with 13 bases of the junction left unmatched. This CDR3 has 14 residues. Germline V gene sequence: CDR1 SGHTA, CDR2 FQGTGA. This CDR3 reads CASGWAGVNGEQFF. The CDR3 nucleotides read TGTGCCAGCGGCTGGGCGGGAGTGAACGGTGAGCAGTTCTTC.

The chain uses TRBV28 and TRBJ2-7, with D possibly being TRBD1 (5 bases). Trimming stripped 2 bases from V and 6 bases from J, with 14 bases between. Germline V gives CDR1 MDHEN, CDR2 SYDVKM. This CDR3 has 14 residues. For the CDR3, the DNA is TGTGCCAGCAGTTTAACCAGAAGGGGCTCCGAGCAGTACTTC. It codes for CASSLTRRGSEQYF.

The gene calls are TRBV7-2 and TRBJ2-1, with no clear D. Germline V gene lookup returns CDR1 SGHTA and CDR2 FQGNSA. This CDR3 is built from 12 residues. V was clipped by 2 bases and J by 7 bases, with 6 bases between them. The CDR3 DNA follows: TGTGCCAGCAGCTTAACGAGGAATGAGCAGTTCTTC. It codes for CASSLTRNEQFF.

This chain links TRBV2 with TRBJ1-4; D might be TRBD1 (5 bases). Trimming cost V 6 bases and J 0 bases, with 8 bases left between them. The germline V gene has CDR1 SNHLY and CDR2 FYNNEI. The CDR3 spans 14 residues. The CDR3 bases are TGTGCCAGCAGAGAGACAGCAACTAATGAAAAACTGTTTTTT. Amino acid sequence: CASRETATNEKLFF. Based on the CDR3 plus reference TRBV2 and TRBJ1-4, the full variable domain is EPEVTQTPSHQVTQMGQEVILRCVPISNHLYFYWYRQILGQKVEFLVSFYNNEISEKSEIFDDQFSVERPDGSNFTLKIRSTKLEDSAMYFCASRETATNEKLFFGSGTQLSVL.

This sequence joins TRBV5-8 and TRBJ2-2; D is uncertain. Germline values: CDR1 SGHTS, CDR2 YDEGEE. Trimming shortened V by 1 base and J by 4 bases, and 8 bases separated the two germline ends. The CDR3 length is 14 residues. CDR3 nucleotide sequence: TGTGCCAGCAGCTTGTTTCCGGGCACCGGGGAGCTGTTTTTT. Translated, it gives CASSLFPGTGELFF.

This clone has only one observation. This chain joins TRBV11-2 and TRBJ2-7; 13 bases agree with TRBD2. Germline V gene lookup returns CDR1 SGHAT and CDR2 FQNNGV. CDR3 size: 16 residues. The junction had 11 bases not matched to a gene; V was cut back by 5 bases and J by 7 bases. In DNA, the CDR3 is TGTGCCAGCAGCGTGGGGGGACTAGCGGGATCCAGGGAGCAGTACTTC. Its protein product is CASSVGGLAGSREQYF.

This clone was seen just once. This rearrangement joins TRBV6-5 to TRBJ2-1; the match to TRBD2 covers 8 bases. V shed 2 bases and J 13 bases; nucleotides not matched to a gene: 10. Germline V gene sequence: CDR1 MNHEY, CDR2 SVGAGI. The CDR3 runs 14 residues. In nucleotides, the CDR3 is TGTGCCAGCAGTTACCGCGGGACTAGTAGGATTCAGTTCTTC. Translation gives CASSYRGTSRIQFF.

The chain couples TRBV6-2 or TRBV6-3 to TRBJ1-5, with TRBD1 matching over 7 bases. V lost 0 bases to trimming and J lost 7 bases; unmatched junction nucleotides: 6. CDR1 MNHEY and CDR2 SVGEGT come from the germline V gene. CDR3 length: 15 amino acids. The CDR3 bases are TGTGCCAGCAGTTACTCGAGAGGGGGCTACCAGCCCCAGCATTTT. It yields the protein CASSYSRGGYQPQHF.

The chain carries TRBV28 and TRBJ2-2, with TRBD2 matching over 9 bases. Germline-derived CDR1 and CDR2 are MDHEN and SYDVKM. The length of the CDR3 is 17 residues. With 6 bases clipped from V and 3 bases from J, the junction kept 11 bases outside the gene matches. The CDR3 DNA is TGTGCCAGCAGCATGACTCTAGCGGGACCCTACACCGGGGAGCTGTTTTTT. Its translation: CASSMTLAGPYTGELFF.

The chain couples TRBV10-3 to TRBJ1-1; D is unclear. Between the trimmed V and J ends, which lost 6 bases and 4 bases, there was a span of 21 bases. The CDR3 sequence is 16 residues long. CDR1 and CDR2 (germline): ENHRY, SYGVKD. The CDR3 coding sequence is TGTGCCATCAGGTCATTAAACGGCAATCGGGGCACTGAAGCTTTCTTT. It codes for CAIRSLNGNRGTEAFF.

The CDR3 loop reads CASSLVGGLVLHF. DNA for the CDR3: TGTGCCAGCAGCTTAGTGGGGGGGTTGGTACTCCACTTT. The chain is built from TRBV7-2 and TRBJ1-6, with a tentative D call TRBD1 (5 bases). Germline CDR1 reads SGHTA; CDR2 reads FQGNSA. V was shortened by 1 base and J by 16 bases, with 14 bases between the two germline ends. The CDR3 length is 13 residues.

The V and J genes are TRBV7-2 and TRBJ2-1, with D maybe TRBD2 (5 bases). Germline V gene sequence: CDR1 SGHTA, CDR2 FQGNSA. The CDR3 is 13 amino acids. Trimming took off 7 bases at V and 5 bases at J, with 12 bases between the two ends. The CDR3 DNA reads TGTGCCAGCAACCCGGACTGGGACAATGAGCAGTTCTTC. It yields the protein CASNPDWDNEQFF.

V gene TRBV12-3 or TRBV12-4 combines with J gene TRBJ1-2; D not certain. Trimming removed 4 bases from V and 7 bases from J, with 13 bases in between. CDR3 size: 13 residues. The CDR3 loop reads CASSSRSTGGYTF. CDR3 nucleotides: TGTGCCAGCAGTTCACGGTCGACGGGTGGCTACACCTTC.

This rearrangement joins TRBV7-2 to TRBJ1-1; tentatively, D is TRBD1 (5 bases). The V gene lost 4 bases and the J gene lost 4 bases, with 16 bases spanning the gap. CDR3 length: 15 residues. Germline V CDR1 and CDR2: SGHTA, FQGNSA. The CDR3 region has the DNA TGTGCCAGCAGCTCATATCGACAGAGAAGCACTGAAGCTTTCTTT. This gives the protein CASSSYRQRSTEAFF.

This chain uses TRBV7-9 with TRBJ2-7, with 10 bases matching TRBD2. CDR1 and CDR2 (germline): SEHNR, FQNEAQ (reference sequence). The CDR3 has 14 residues. J lost 2 bases, V lost 5 bases, and 3 bases had no gene match. Here the CDR3 reads CASSRLAGPYEQYF. CDR3 nucleotide sequence: TGTGCCAGCAGCAGACTAGCGGGCCCCTACGAGCAGTACTTC.